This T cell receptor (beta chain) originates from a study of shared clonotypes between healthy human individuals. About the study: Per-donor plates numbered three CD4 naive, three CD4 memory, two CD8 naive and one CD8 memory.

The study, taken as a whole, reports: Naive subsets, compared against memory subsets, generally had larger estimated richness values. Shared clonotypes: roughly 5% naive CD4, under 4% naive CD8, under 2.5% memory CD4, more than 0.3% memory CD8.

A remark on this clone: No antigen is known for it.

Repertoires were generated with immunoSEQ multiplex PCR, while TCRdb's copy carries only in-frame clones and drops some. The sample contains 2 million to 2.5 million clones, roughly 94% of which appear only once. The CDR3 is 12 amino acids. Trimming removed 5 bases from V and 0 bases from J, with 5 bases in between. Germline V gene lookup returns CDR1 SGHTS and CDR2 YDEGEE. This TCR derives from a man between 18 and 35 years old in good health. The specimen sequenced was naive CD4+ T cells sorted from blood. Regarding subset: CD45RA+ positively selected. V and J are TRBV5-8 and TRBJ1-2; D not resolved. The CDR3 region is CASRDANYGYTF. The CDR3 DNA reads TGTGCCAGCAGGGATGCTAACTATGGCTACACCTTC. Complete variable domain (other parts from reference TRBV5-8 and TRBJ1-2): EAGVTQSPTHLIKTRGQQATLRCSPISGHTSVYWYQQALGLGLQFLLWYDEGEERNRGNFPPRFSGRQFPNYSSELNVNALELEDSALYLCASRDANYGYTFGSGTRLTVV.